Sequencing of this T cell receptor beta chain was carried out in a study of blood T cell repertoires in COVID-19 (dated by TCRdb to the early 2020s). For context, the study as a whole: Samples from collaborators originated in the United States, Italy and Spain and spanned both the acute and convalescent phases of COVID-19. The samples were drawn from two sources: the first 160 participants of the ongoing ImmuneRACE study, and 1,000 to 1,500 subjects contributed by 6 global collaborators. The material from the prospective study consisted of cDNA or gDNA derived from T cells, B-cell-depleted T cells, or PBMCs. HLA class I and class II types, where available, came from metadata supplied by the sample provider rather than from assay-based typing. A freely available public database, intended as a resource for researchers studying the immune response to SARS-CoV-2, is where the repertoires were released. The dataset comprised deeply sampled blood TCRbeta repertoires from subjects exposed to, actively infected with, or recovered from COVID-19. Nearly every sample came with metadata listing a de-identified subject ID, COVID-19 status, age in years and sex.

Overall study results and their limits: Clinical and demographic metadata were provided uncurated, with the amount varying by source and participant.

Measured from the cysteine to the phenylalanine, the CDR3 is 17 residues long. Just CDR3 DNA is preserved here, 51 bases in frame from base 1. CDR1 and CDR2 are read off the germline V gene as SGHVS and FNYEAQ. After removal of 5 bases from V and 2 bases from J, the junction retains 8 bases not matched to a gene. The immunoSEQ Assay, a bias-controlled multiplex PCR, was used to amplify TCRbeta CDR3 regions from genomic DNA. The authors processed their data as follows. Within the assay, amplification of reference gene primers was used to estimate how many nucleated cells each sample contained. To quantify the absolute abundance of each unique TCRbeta CDR3 rearrangement, sequence reads were collapsed and filtered. For each sample, productive Simpson clonality was calculated as the square root of Simpson's diversity index over productive rearrangements. The source is immuneACCESS, and TCRdb retained only in-frame sequences with V and J called. Part of the clones is not carried over; for the studies checked, unresolved V genes explain less than half of this, and the remainder is unexplained. D and trimming were read from the DNA, whereas the V and J calls and clone size are those reported in that table. Recorded for this sample are about 89,000 clones; about 95% of them occurred a single time. Approximately 4.2% of the sample belongs to the ten largest clones.

Each collaborating institution followed its own protocols to collect whole blood in K2EDTA tubes. For TCRbeta analysis, collaborator samples were shipped as frozen whole blood, as isolated PBMCs, or as DNA extracted from either sample type. Regarding this clone: This clone's antigen is unknown. The input lacks base qualities; no much larger clone sits a single base away.

This receptor was taken from a human donor with active COVID-19. The donor label of this sample is uncertain. The sequence links TRBV7-6 to TRBJ2-3; the junction holds 12 bases that match TRBD2. The sample comprised peripheral blood. The DNA sequence is given as TGTGCCAGCAGCAGACGGACTAGCGGGATTATCACAGATACGCAGTATTTT. Translation gives CASSRRTSGIITDTQYF.